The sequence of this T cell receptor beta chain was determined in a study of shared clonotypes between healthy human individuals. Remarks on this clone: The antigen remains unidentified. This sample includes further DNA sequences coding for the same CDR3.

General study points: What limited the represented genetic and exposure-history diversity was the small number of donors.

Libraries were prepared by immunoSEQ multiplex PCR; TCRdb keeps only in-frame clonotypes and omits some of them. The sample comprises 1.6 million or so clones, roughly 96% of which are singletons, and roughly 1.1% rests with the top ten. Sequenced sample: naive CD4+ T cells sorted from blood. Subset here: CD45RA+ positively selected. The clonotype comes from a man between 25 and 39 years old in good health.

CDR3 amino acids: CAISGGTDTQYF. CDR3 sequence (DNA): TGTGCCATCAGTGGGGGGACAGATACGCAGTATTTT. The gene calls are TRBV10-3 and TRBJ2-3; D may correspond to TRBD1 or TRBD2 (5 bases each). V lost 4 bases and J 3 bases, leaving 5 bases between the germline ends. Germline V CDR1 and CDR2: ENHRY, SYGVKD. The CDR3 runs 12 residues.